The source of this T cell receptor beta chain is a study of blood T cell repertoires in COVID-19. CDR1 is SGDLS, CDR2 YYNGEE, per germline. Trimming took 7 bases from V and 9 from J; bases not matched to a gene: 7. The CDR3 runs 14 residues. Assay: immunoSEQ multiplex PCR; the TCRdb copy retains only in-frame clones and omits some. Of almost 350,000 clones listed, 89% are singletons. The clonotype comes from a woman aged 55-70 years with COVID-19, enrolled during active disease. The genes are TRBV9 and TRBJ2-1; 13 bases fit TRBD2. Sequenced sample: peripheral blood. CDR3 loop: CASQGLAGVGEQFF. The CDR3 DNA reads TGTGCCAGCCAAGGACTAGCGGGGGTCGGTGAGCAGTTCTTC.